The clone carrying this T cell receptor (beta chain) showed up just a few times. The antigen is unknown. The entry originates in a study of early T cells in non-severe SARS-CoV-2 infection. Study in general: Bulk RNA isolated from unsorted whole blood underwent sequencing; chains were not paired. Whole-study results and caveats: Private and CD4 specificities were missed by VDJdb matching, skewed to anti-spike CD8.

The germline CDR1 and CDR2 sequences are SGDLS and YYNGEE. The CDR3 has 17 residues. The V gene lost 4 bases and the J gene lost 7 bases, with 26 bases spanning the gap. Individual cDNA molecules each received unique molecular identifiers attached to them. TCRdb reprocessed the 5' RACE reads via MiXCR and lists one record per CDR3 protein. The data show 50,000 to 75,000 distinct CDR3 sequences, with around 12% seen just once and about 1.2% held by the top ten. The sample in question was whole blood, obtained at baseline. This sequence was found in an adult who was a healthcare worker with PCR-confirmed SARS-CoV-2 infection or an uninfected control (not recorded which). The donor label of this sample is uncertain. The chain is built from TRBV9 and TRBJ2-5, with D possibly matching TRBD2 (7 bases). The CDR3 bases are TGTGCCAGCAGCATCTTGGCGGGGGCCACCGACATTAGGACCCAGTACTTC. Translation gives CASSILAGATDIRTQYF.